These T cell receptor beta chains were read from a single sample in a study of a mutant IDH1 vaccine in newly diagnosed glioma. The data were produced by immunoSEQ multiplex PCR, yet TCRdb's version contains in-frame clones alone and is incomplete. The table shows roughly 70,000 clones, with approximately 86% occurring only once. The sequences come from PBMCs, collected from a glioma patient treated with radiotherapy, temozolomide or both. The source is a man aged 25 to 45 with glioma. The CDR3 runs from the conserved cysteine through the conserved F or W. The order of the fields is clone size, D gene, V gene, J gene, CDR3 protein, CDR3 DNA. D genes are given only for firm matches. Clone size appears in some rows only: once, few, many, or a class for an expanded clone.

.	.	TRBV27	TRBJ2-3	CASRVLGTDTQYF	TGTGCCAGCAGGGTACTCGGCACAGATACGCAGTATTTT
once	TRBD1	TRBV9	TRBJ1-4	CASSVGGTGLATNEKLFF	TGTGCCAGCAGCGTAGGGGGGACAGGACTTGCAACTAATGAAAAACTGTTTTTT
.	.	TRBV19	TRBJ1-2	CASTSWGLYGYTF	TGTGCCAGCACTTCTTGGGGCCTCTATGGCTACACCTTC
few	.	TRBV6-1	TRBJ2-4	CASSDSGVAKNIQYF	TGTGCCAGCAGTGATTCAGGAGTAGCCAAAAACATTCAGTACTTC
.	.	TRBV7-9	TRBJ1-1	CASSPITGYPDTEAFF	TGTGCCAGCAGCCCGATCACAGGGTATCCGGACACTGAAGCTTTCTTT
.	TRBD1	TRBV5-6	TRBJ2-7	CASSGSGTDFYEQYF	TGTGCCAGCAGCGGATCCGGGACAGACTTCTACGAGCAGTACTTC
.	.	TRBV27	TRBJ2-7	CASSRAGPSYEQYF	TGTGCCAGCAGCAGGGCTGGGCCCTCCTACGAGCAGTACTTC
.	.	TRBV6-4	TRBJ2-6	CASSVGLSGANVLTF	TGTGCCAGCAGTGTTGGCCTCTCTGGGGCCAACGTCCTGACTTTC
.	.	TRBV6-1	TRBJ1-1	CASSNGRLNTEAFF	TGTGCCAGCAGTAATGGACGCTTGAACACTGAAGCTTTCTTT
.	TRBD2	TRBV10-1	TRBJ2-2	CASSERIAGDNTGELFF	TGCGCCAGCAGTGAGCGGATAGCGGGGGATAACACCGGGGAGCTGTTTTTT
.	.	TRBV9	TRBJ1-2	CASSVVLGISDGYTF	TGTGCCAGCAGCGTAGTGCTCGGGATTTCGGATGGCTACACCTTC
.	.	TRBV19	TRBJ2-1	CASSSYPSNEQFF	TGTGCCAGTAGTAGTTATCCGAGCAATGAGCAGTTCTTC
.	.	TRBV14	TRBJ2-5	CASSPIAGGTQYF	TGTGCCAGCAGCCCTATTGCCGGGGGGACCCAGTACTTC
.	.	TRBV2	TRBJ1-5	CASSSGYGGQPQHF	TGTGCCAGCAGCTCCGGCTATGGCGGTCAGCCCCAGCATTTT
.	.	TRBV4-1	TRBJ1-6	CASSQEGLIQGSYNSPLHF	TGCGCCAGCAGCCAAGAGGGTCTAATACAGGGCTCCTATAATTCACCCCTCCACTTT
.	TRBD2	TRBV6-4	TRBJ2-2	CASSDTAGGSDTGELFF	TGTGCCAGCAGTGACACAGCGGGGGGTTCGGACACCGGGGAGCTGTTTTTT
.	.	TRBV14	TRBJ2-1	CASGQQSPQFF	TGTGCCAGCGGCCAACAGTCCCCGCAGTTCTTC
.	TRBD1	TRBV7-2	TRBJ2-7	CASSPRGTGSGGEQYF	TGTGCCAGCAGCCCAAGAGGGACAGGGTCAGGAGGCGAGCAGTACTTC
.	.	TRBV14	TRBJ2-7	CASSQMGFYEQYF	TGTGCCAGCAGCCAAATGGGCTTCTACGAGCAGTACTTC
.	.	TRBV15	TRBJ1-2	CATSRDNSGGGYTF	TGTGCCACCAGCAGAGATAACTCGGGGGGTGGCTACACCTTC
.	.	TRBV2	TRBJ1-1	CASTQGQGTEAFF	TGTGCCAGCACCCAGGGGCAAGGCACTGAAGCTTTCTTT
.	.	TRBV30	TRBJ1-1	CAWSVRVAEAFF	TGTGCCTGGAGTGTACGGGTAGCTGAAGCTTTCTTT
once	.	TRBV28	TRBJ1-2	CASSLLHGEYGYTF	TGTGCCAGCAGTTTATTACACGGGGAATATGGCTACACCTTC
.	.	TRBV27	TRBJ2-7	CASSSTLSYEQYF	TGTGCCAGCAGTTCCACCCTCTCCTACGAGCAGTACTTC
.	.	TRBV7-2	TRBJ1-5	CASSLASSGGNQPQHF	TGTGCCAGCAGCTTAGCTAGCTCAGGGGGCAATCAGCCCCAGCATTTT
.	TRBD1	TRBV18	TRBJ1-1	CASSPRQGENTEAFF	TGTGCCAGCTCACCTAGACAGGGTGAGAACACTGAAGCTTTCTTT
once	TRBD2	TRBV6-4	TRBJ2-3	CASSDSKTSGGADTQYF	TGTGCCAGCAGTGACTCGAAGACTAGCGGGGGGGCAGATACGCAGTATTTT
.	.	TRBV13	TRBJ2-2	CASSLDRQRNTGELFF	TGTGCCAGCAGCCTTGACAGACAAAGGAACACCGGGGAGCTGTTTTTT
.	.	TRBV7-9	TRBJ2-1	CASSPTSRDEQFF	TGTGCCAGCAGCCCGACCTCTAGAGATGAGCAGTTCTTC
.	.	TRBV10-1	TRBJ2-1	CASSVTGYNEQFF	TGCGCCAGCAGTGTGACCGGGTACAATGAGCAGTTCTTC
.	.	TRBV7-9	TRBJ2-7	CASSFGSSYEQYF	TGTGCCAGCAGCTTCGGGAGCTCCTACGAGCAGTACTTC
few	.	TRBV5-4	TRBJ1-1	CASSLDFGNTEAFF	TGTGCCAGCAGCTTGGATTTCGGGAACACTGAAGCTTTCTTT
once	.	TRBV20-1	TRBJ2-7	CSARELYEQYF	TGCAGTGCTAGAGAGTTATACGAGCAGTACTTC
.	TRBD1	TRBV5-6	TRBJ1-3	CASSLDRSRQGSGNTIYF	TGTGCCAGCAGCTTGGATCGGTCGCGACAGGGTTCTGGAAACACCATATATTTT
few	.	TRBV2	TRBJ1-1	CASIRVMNTEAFF	TGTGCCAGCATTAGGGTCATGAACACTGAAGCTTTCTTT
.	TRBD1	TRBV5-5	TRBJ2-7	CASSRTGEKSYEQYF	TGTGCCAGCAGCCGAACAGGGGAGAAGTCCTACGAGCAGTACTTC